One sample yielded the 10 T cell receptor beta chains listed below, sequenced in a study of blood T cell repertoires in COVID-19. The table came from immunoSEQ multiplex PCR; TCRdb's copy has only in-frame clones and leaves some out. The table has some 240,000 clones, 70% to 85% seen once; the top ten hold 1.4%. The sample comprised peripheral blood. Receptors originate from a woman in her forties who had recovered from COVID-19.

This clone appeared a few times. The rearrangement joins TRBV7-9 to TRBJ1-5; 7 positions agree with TRBD1. The CDR3 contains 16 residues. The trim removed 5 bases at V and 2 bases at J, leaving 9 bases unmatched. Germline loops: CDR1 SEHNR, CDR2 FQNEAQ (reference sequence). The CDR3 bases are TGTGCCAGCAGCGCCCAGACAGGGCTCGGCAATCAGCCCCAGCATTTT. This codes for CASSAQTGLGNQPQHF.

The chain uses TRBV10-3 and TRBJ2-1, with D tentatively TRBD1 (6 bases). This CDR3 region has 13 residues. V lost 1 base, J lost 7 bases, and 8 bases lay in between. Per the germline V gene, CDR1 is ENHRY and CDR2 is SYGVKD. CDR3 in amino acids: CAISELRGNEQFF. The CDR3 DNA sequence: TGTGCCATCAGTGAGTTAAGGGGGAATGAGCAGTTCTTC.

This chain joins TRBV5-6 and TRBJ1-3; D unresolved. V was trimmed by 4 bases and J by 0 bases, leaving 20 bases between them. There are 18 residues in the CDR3. Germline CDR1 is SGHDT and CDR2 is YYEEEE. This CDR3 is CASSRWLFGTSSGNTIYF. Here the CDR3 DNA reads TGTGCCAGCAGCCGTTGGCTCTTCGGCACTAGCTCTGGAAACACCATATATTTT. Filled out from reference TRBV5-6 and TRBJ1-3, the complete variable domain reads DAGVTQSPTHLIKTRGQQVTLRCSPKSGHDTVSWYQQALGQGPQFIFQYYEEEERQRGNFPDRFSGHQFPNYSSELNVNALLLGDSALYLCASSRWLFGTSSGNTIYFGEGSWLTVV.

The chain joins TRBV6-5 to TRBJ1-1, with 9 bases lining up with TRBD1. Germline CDR1 MNHEY, CDR2 SVGAGI. V lost 0 bases to trimming and J lost 6 bases; unmatched junction nucleotides: 5. The CDR3 has 15 residues. This CDR3 reads CASSYSGTGTPEAFF. In DNA form, the CDR3 reads TGTGCCAGCAGTTACTCGGGGACAGGGACCCCTGAAGCTTTCTTT.

The chain uses TRBV19 and TRBJ2-3, with D unresolved. The CDR3 is 13 amino acids. V was shortened by 3 bases and J by 5 bases, with 9 bases between the two germline ends. Per germline, CDR1 LNHDA and CDR2 SQIVND (reference sequence). The CDR3 DNA sequence: TGTGCCAGTAGTATTCGTGAGTTAGATACGCAGTATTTT. Its translation: CASSIRELDTQYF.

The chain joins TRBV18 to TRBJ1-4; 9 nucleotides line up with TRBD1. V was clipped by 5 bases and J by 1 base; unmatched bases: 5. Germline values: CDR1 KGHSH, CDR2 LQKENI. CDR3 length: 16 amino acids. The CDR3 sequence: CASSSQGAQTNEKLFF. The DNA for the CDR3 is TGTGCCAGCTCATCACAGGGGGCGCAAACTAATGAAAAACTGTTTTTT.

This clone was recorded many times. CDR3 in DNA: TGTGCCAGCAGCTCCAAGACAGTAAGCTCTGGAAACACCATATATTTT. This gives the protein CASSSKTVSSGNTIYF. The chain links TRBV7-6 to TRBJ1-3, with a tentative D call TRBD1 (5 bases). Germline V gene lookup returns CDR1 SGHVS and CDR2 FNYEAQ. Trimming removed 4 bases from V and 0 bases from J, with 13 bases in between. There are 16 residues in the CDR3.

The chain joins TRBV29-1 to TRBJ1-2, with a weak D call TRBD1 (5 bases). Germline loops: CDR1 SQVTM, CDR2 ANQGSEA. Trimming cost V 2 bases and J 4 bases, with 11 bases left between them. The CDR3 extends over 13 amino acids. This CDR3 reads CSVEKGPGYGYTF. In DNA form, the CDR3 reads TGCAGCGTTGAAAAGGGGCCCGGCTATGGCTACACCTTC. The complete variable domain, with remaining parts taken from reference TRBV29-1 and TRBJ1-2, reads SAVISQKPSRDICQRGTSLTIQCQVDSQVTMMFWYRQQPGQSLTLIATANQGSEATYESGFVIDKFPISRPNLTFSTLTVSNMSPEDSSIYLCSVEKGPGYGYTFGSGTRLTVV.

This clone has only one observation. The rearrangement uses TRBV6-5 and TRBJ2-7; tentatively, D is TRBD2 (5 bases). Trimming removed 0 bases at V and 5 bases at J, with 11 bases between. CDR1 MNHEY and CDR2 SVGAGI come from the germline V gene. The CDR3 is 14 amino acids. CDR3 region: CASSYSIPEDEQYF. Here the CDR3 DNA reads TGTGCCAGCAGTTACTCCATCCCGGAGGACGAGCAGTACTTC.

This sequence joins TRBV15 and TRBJ1-5, with 9 positions matching TRBD1. Germline V gives CDR1 LNHNV, CDR2 YYDKDF (reference sequence). The junction had 2 bases not matched to a gene; V was cut back by 3 bases and J by 5 bases. This CDR3 has 14 amino acids. The CDR3 bases are TGTGCCACCAGCAGCGGACAGGGGCATCAGCCCCAGCATTTT. Translation: CATSSGQGHQPQHF.